The 24 T cell receptor beta chains in this list originate from one sample, sequenced in a study of tissue T cells after allogeneic stem cell transplantation. Repertoires were generated with immunoSEQ multiplex PCR, while TCRdb's copy carries only in-frame clones and drops some. The data show some 2,600 clones, roughly 50% seen once. Specified time point: mouse harvest day 7 after allogeneic transplant. Tail vein injection delivered 10^7 T-cell-depleted bone marrow cells and 10^6 splenic CD5+ T cells. Sample: spleen. The origin of the receptors is a female BALB/c mouse given C57BL/6 T cells with graft-versus-host disease after an allogeneic hematopoietic cell transplant.

This clone was counted a few times. Here the gene names and germline are mouse. The CDR3 loop is CSSSHRTGANERLFF. CDR3 DNA, as far as it was read: TGCTCCAGCAGTCATAGGACAGGGGCCAACGAAAGATTATTT. The chain is built from TRBV23 and TRBJ1-4; TRBD1 is the table's D call and was not checked against the DNA. With the read ending 1 residue before the CDR3 end, the germline J gene is used to fill in that end. This CDR3 is 15 amino acids long. The germline CDR1 and CDR2 sequences are KGHTA and FQNQQP.

In this sample, this clone is medium-sized (0.01 to 0.1%). The germline and genes are mouse ones. The read terminates 1 residue ahead of where the CDR3 ends, so the germline J gene completes it. This sequence joins TRBV26 and TRBJ2-1; D is tentatively TRBD1 or TRBD2 (5 bases each). The CDR3 extends over 14 amino acids. V lost 6 bases and J 3 bases, leaving 12 bases between the germline ends. Germline assignment: CDR1 KGHPV and CDR2 FQNQEV (reference sequence). The CDR3 protein is CASSSGTVYAEQFF. The sequenced CDR3 bases are TGTGCCAGCAGCTCCGGGACCGTCTATGCTGAGCAGTTC.

Notes on this clone: The gene names given are mouse names. The CDR3 end is not reached by the read, which stops 1 residue before it; the germline J gene fills it in. The chain has TRBV23 and TRBJ2-3; the table's D call, TRBD2, has no DNA check behind it. The CDR3 extends over 17 amino acids. The germline CDR1 and CDR2 sequences are KGHTA and FQNQQP. Here the CDR3 reads CSSSQSKLGGSAETLYF. CDR3 DNA (partial): TGCTCCAGCAGTCAATCGAAACTGGGGGGGAGTGCAGAAACGCTGTAT.

This clone was detected only a few times. Mouse gene names and germline throughout. The read terminates 1 residue ahead of where the CDR3 ends, so the germline J gene completes it. This sequence joins TRBV5 and TRBJ1-5; no definite D call. This CDR3 is 16 amino acids long. Trimming took 0 bases from V and 3 from J, leaving 12 bases between them. Germline V gene sequence: CDR1 LGHNA, CDR2 YNLKQL (reference sequence). CDR3: CASSQEAGRGNQAPLF. The sequenced part of the CDR3 DNA is TGTGCCAGCAGCCAAGAGGCAGGACGGGGCAACCAGGCTCCGCTT.

Comments on this clone: Mouse germline and gene names are used. The read is 1 residue too short to cover the CDR3 end, so that end is filled in from the germline J gene. This chain links TRBV3 with TRBJ2-7; a possible D gene is TRBD2 (6 bases). Per the germline V gene, CDR1 is SNHLY and CDR2 is FYNGKV (reference sequence). The CDR3 covers 12 residues. Trimming left V 1 base short and J 5 bases short, with 6 bases between. This chain's CDR3 is CASSLGGDEQYF. CDR3 DNA (partial): TGTGCCAGCAGCTTAGGGGGGGATGAACAGTAC.

Concerning this clone itself: The gene symbols are mouse symbols. The CDR3 sequence is CASSIRYISNERLFF. The sequenced CDR3 bases are TGTGCCAGCAGTATAAGATACATTTCCAACGAAAGATTATTT. The V call is TRBV19, the J call TRBJ1-4; D is uncertain. Read coverage stops 1 residue before the CDR3 terminus; the germline J gene supplies the remainder. V was trimmed by 1 base and J by 0 bases, leaving 7 bases between them. CDR1 FNHDT and CDR2 SITEND come from the germline V gene (reference sequence). The length of the CDR3 is 15 residues.

In the case of this clone: Here the gene names and germline are mouse. With the read ending 1 residue before the CDR3 end, the germline J gene is used to fill in that end. The chain uses TRBV3 and TRBJ2-1; 7 nucleotides line up with TRBD2. The CDR3 has 14 amino acids. Trimming removed 3 bases from V and 5 bases from J; junction bases left unmatched: 4. In germline, CDR1 is SNHLY, CDR2 FYNGKV (reference sequence). The CDR3 loop is CASSFWGLDAEQFF. Partial CDR3 DNA: TGTGCCAGCAGCTTCTGGGGGTTGGATGCTGAGCAGTTC.

This clone was observed a few times. The gene symbols are mouse symbols. The read falls 1 residue short of the CDR3 end, and the missing part is taken from the germline J gene. The chain recombines TRBV19 with TRBJ1-3; possibly TRBD1 for D (5 bases). The CDR3 has 14 amino acids. The germline CDR1 and CDR2 sequences are FNHDT and SITEND (reference sequence). The V gene lost 1 base and the J gene lost 1 base, with 6 bases spanning the gap. The DNA read from the CDR3 is TGTGCCAGCAGTATACGGACATCTGGAAATACGCTCTAT. It specifies CASSIRTSGNTLY. The full CDR3 protein reads CASSIRTSGNTLYF.

Only one count was recorded for this clone. Gene names are mouse gene names. The read finishes 1 residue shy of the CDR3 end, and the germline J gene is used to complete it. The rearrangement uses TRBV29 and TRBJ1-1; possibly TRBD1 for D (5 bases). V lost 5 bases and J lost 1, with 5 bases in between. The length of the CDR3 is 12 residues. Germline V CDR1 and CDR2: MSHET, SYDVDS. The sequenced CDR3 bases are TGTGCTAGCAGTACAGGGAACACAGAAGTCTTC. The encoded protein is CASSTGNTEVF. The entire CDR3 sequence reads CASSTGNTEVFF.

Comment on this clone: Gene names denote mouse genes. Sequencing ends 1 residue short of the CDR3 end; the germline J gene provides the rest. The rearrangement joins TRBV24 to TRBJ1-1; perhaps TRBD1 as D (6 bases). This CDR3 comprises 15 residues. Germline V gene lookup returns CDR1 KGHTA and CDR2 FRNEEI. V lost 0 bases to trimming and J lost 5 bases, with 13 bases between them. CDR3 DNA (partial): TGTGCCAGCAGTCTGTATGGGGGCTGGGAAACAGAAGTCTTC. Translating it yields CASSLYGGWETEVF. The whole CDR3 protein is CASSLYGGWETEVFF.

This clone has a handful of counts. Genes here carry mouse names. The read ends 1 residue early relative to the CDR3; the germline J gene fills the gap. The chain uses TRBV16 and TRBJ2-7; TRBD1 or TRBD2 may be the D gene (6 bases each). This CDR3 region has 12 residues. Germline V gene data show CDR1 as SGHSA and CDR2 as FRNQAP. Trimming cost V 2 bases and J 5 bases, with 7 bases left between them. The CDR3 bases that were read are TGTGCAAGCAGCTTAAGGGGGGATGAACAGTAC. This sequence encodes CASSLRGDEQY. The complete CDR3 sequence is CASSLRGDEQYF.

Within the sample, this clone is large. The germline and genes are mouse ones. Partial CDR3 DNA: TGTGCTAGCAGTCCACCAGGGCCTAGTCAAAACACCTTGTAC. Encoded protein: CASSPPGPSQNTLY. The full CDR3 reads CASSPPGPSQNTLYF. This sequence joins TRBV21 and TRBJ2-4, with D possibly TRBD1 on 5 matching bases. With the read ending 1 residue before the CDR3 end, the germline J gene is used to fill in that end. TRBV21 is treated as an ORF (open reading frame) with a function not yet certain. The germline V and J ends were trimmed by 4 bases and 0 bases, with 11 bases remaining between them. The CDR3 sequence is 15 residues long.

A remark on this clone: The gene symbols are mouse symbols. Read sequence stops 1 residue before the CDR3 end, and the germline J gene provides the missing end. V usage is TRBV23 and J usage is TRBJ2-4; the D call TRBD2 from the table was never checked on the DNA. Germline CDR1 reads KGHTA; CDR2 reads FQNQQP. CDR3 length equals 13 residues. CDR3 in amino acids: CSSRLGSQNTLYF. Incomplete CDR3 DNA: TGCTCCAGCAGACTGGGGAGTCAAAACACCTTGTAC.

Concerning this clone: Genes and germline are mouse. Read sequence stops 1 residue before the CDR3 end, and the germline J gene provides the missing end. The V call is TRBV31, the J call TRBJ2-7; D may be TRBD1 (6 bases). Trimming took 0 bases from V and 7 from J, leaving 13 bases between them. The CDR3 runs 13 residues. Per germline, CDR1 GKSSPN and CDR2 SITVG. The CDR3 loop reads CAWSLEGVCEQYF. CDR3 DNA (partial): TGTGCCTGGAGTCTAGAGGGGGTTTGCGAACAGTAC.

Notes on this clone: Germline and genes: mouse. The missing CDR3 end, 1 residue past where the read stops, is filled in from the germline J gene. The chain uses TRBV15 and TRBJ2-3; 7 bases fit TRBD2. The germline V gene has CDR1 SGHND and CDR2 FRSKSL. Trimming at V came to 3 bases and at J to 0 bases, leaving 0 bases not matched to a gene. This CDR3 contains 14 residues. The CDR3 sequence: CASSFGGSAETLYF. CDR3 DNA, as far as it was read: TGTGCCAGCAGTTTTGGGGGGAGTGCAGAAACGCTGTAT.

On this clone: The gene names given are mouse names. Coverage ceases 1 residue before the CDR3 finishes, and the germline J gene fills in the end. The rearrangement uses TRBV2 and TRBJ2-5; no firm D call. CDR3 length equals 15 residues. Trimming removed 0 bases from V and 0 bases from J, with 7 bases in between. Germline CDR1 LGHNA, CDR2 YSYQKL. The sequenced part of the CDR3 DNA is TGTGCCAGCAGCCAAGATCCGGGTAACCAAGACACCCAGTAC. Protein sequence: CASSQDPGNQDTQY. The full CDR3 protein reads CASSQDPGNQDTQYF.

As concerns this clone: Germline and genes here are mouse. Read coverage stops 1 residue before the CDR3 terminus; the germline J gene supplies the remainder. The chain uses TRBV5 and TRBJ2-4; 11 bases fit TRBD2. V lost 4 bases, J lost 0 bases, and 3 bases stayed unmatched. There are 16 residues in the CDR3. In germline, CDR1 is LGHNA, CDR2 YNLKQL (reference sequence). CDR3 sequence reads: CASSLTGGVSQNTLYF. The CDR3 DNA, read in part, is TGTGCCAGCAGCCTGACTGGGGGGGTCAGTCAAAACACCTTGTAC.

Concerning this clone itself: Gene names are mouse gene names. The CDR3 end lies 1 residue beyond the end of the read and is filled in from the germline J gene. The genes are TRBV13-1 and TRBJ1-3; TRBD1 matches at 11 bases. The CDR3 loop spans 16 amino acids. V lost 2 bases, J lost 0 bases, and 1 base stayed unmatched. CDR1 and CDR2 (germline): NSHNY, SYGAGN. The part of the CDR3 DNA that was read is TGTGCCAGCAGTGAGGGGACAGGGGGTTCTGGAAATACGCTCTAT. It encodes CASSEGTGGSGNTLY. The CDR3 in full is CASSEGTGGSGNTLYF.

This clone was detected a few times. Mouse gene names and germline throughout. The missing CDR3 end, 1 residue past where the read stops, is filled in from the germline J gene. The chain joins TRBV4 to TRBJ2-5; 9 bases fit TRBD2. Germline-derived CDR1 and CDR2 are LGHDT and YNNKQL (reference sequence). This CDR3 region has 17 residues. V dropped 5 bases and J dropped 0; count of bases not matched to a gene: 9. Partial CDR3 DNA: TGTGCCAGCAGCCGCGACTGGGGGCGCTTTAACCAAGACACCCAGTAC. Its translation: CASSRDWGRFNQDTQY. The complete CDR3 protein is CASSRDWGRFNQDTQYF.

This clone came up once. Mouse germline and gene names are used. The read stops 1 residue short of the end of the CDR3; the missing end is completed from the germline J gene. The chain employs TRBV13-3 and TRBJ2-7; D call uncertain. Trimming removed 0 bases from V and 3 bases from J, with 7 bases in between. The CDR3 is made up of 13 amino acids. Germline V lookup: CDR1 NNHDY, CDR2 SYVADS. The CDR3 DNA, read in part, is TGTGCCAGCAGTGATGAGGCCAGCTATGAACAGTAC. Encoded protein: CASSDEASYEQY. In full, the CDR3 reads CASSDEASYEQYF.

This clone appeared a few times. All gene names here are mouse names. The CDR3 goes on 1 residue after the read ends, and that part is filled in from the germline J gene. The chain is built from TRBV14 and TRBJ2-3; D gene unclear. In germline, CDR1 is SGHDT, CDR2 FRDEAV. The CDR3 has 14 amino acids. V lost 3 bases and J 0 bases, leaving 8 bases between the germline ends. CDR3 amino acids: CASSYKTSAETLYF. The CDR3 bases that were read are TGTGCCAGCAGTTACAAAACTAGTGCAGAAACGCTGTAT.

On this clone itself: Gene names refer to mouse genes. The read finishes 1 residue shy of the CDR3 end, and the germline J gene is used to complete it. The sample holds other DNA sequences that translate to the same CDR3. The rearrangement uses TRBV12-1 and TRBJ2-7; 10 nucleotides match TRBD1. V lost 6 bases, J lost 2 bases, and 6 bases stayed unmatched. CDR3 size: 14 residues. Per the germline V gene, CDR1 is SGHSN and CDR2 is HYEKVE. The CDR3 bases that were read are TGTGCCAGCAGTCCCGGGACAGGGGCCTATGAACAGTAC. Its protein is CASSPGTGAYEQY. The complete CDR3 sequence is CASSPGTGAYEQYF.

This clone was picked up a small number of times. The genes are named according to mouse. The CDR3 end falls 1 residue outside the read, so it is completed with the germline J gene. The chain couples TRBV5 to TRBJ1-3, with TRBD1 matching 7 bases. The CDR3 totals 15 residues. Trimming took 4 bases from V and 0 from J; bases not matched to a gene: 3. The V gene's germline CDR1 is LGHNA and CDR2 YNLKQL (reference sequence). CDR3 loop: CASSPGTVSGNTLYF. Partial CDR3 DNA: TGTGCCAGCAGCCCCGGGACAGTTTCTGGAAATACGCTCTAT.

This clone is categorized as medium-sized. Gene names are the mouse ones. The CDR3 end lies 1 residue beyond the end of the read and is filled in from the germline J gene. The chain recombines TRBV16 with TRBJ2-4; weak D call: TRBD2 (5 bases). CDR1 and CDR2 from the germline V gene are SGHSA and FRNQAP. The CDR3 contains 13 residues. V shed 3 bases and J shed 1 base, with 5 bases lying between them. The CDR3 reads CASSFGGQNTLYF. The CDR3 DNA, read in part, is TGTGCAAGCAGCTTTGGGGGTCAAAACACCTTGTAC. The full variable domain, in which reference TRBV16 and TRBJ2-4 provide the parts outside the CDR3, is NAGVIQTPRHKVTGKGQEATLWCEPISGHSAVFWYRQTIVQGLEFLTYFRNQAPIDDSGMPKERFSAQMPNQSHSTLKIQSTQPQDSAVYLCASSFGGQNTLYFGAGTRLSVL.